These 25 T cell receptor beta chains originate from one sample sequenced in a study of Ad26.COV2.S vaccination and SARS-CoV-2 variants. Using immunoSEQ multiplex PCR, the repertoire was profiled, and TCRdb retains in-frame clones only, with some absent. Of around 450,000 clones in the sample, 80% to 90% were seen once. Noted treatment: 15 to 20 received Ad26.COV2.S at low or high dose, single or two shots; several received placebo; per-sample allocation not given. At day 63 after the first vaccine or placebo injection, samples were drawn. This specimen consisted of peripheral blood, obtained in a trial of Ad26.COV2.S vaccine versus placebo. The receptors were sampled from a person between 18 and 65 years old who received the Ad26.COV2.S COVID-19 vaccine or a placebo.

The genes are TRBV13 and TRBJ2-2; unclear D gene. The CDR3 contains 15 residues. Germline V gene lookup returns CDR1 PRHDT and CDR2 FYEKMQ (reference sequence). Between the trimmed V and J ends, which lost 2 bases and 0 bases, there was a span of 7 bases. CDR3 nucleotides: TGTGCCAGCAGCTTAATCTTGGCGAACACCGGGGAGCTGTTTTTT. Amino acids: CASSLILANTGELFF.

DNA for the CDR3: TGTGCCAGTAGGAGAGGGGGTGAAAACATTCAGTACTTC. Translated: CASRRGGENIQYF. The chain uses TRBV19 and TRBJ2-4, with D maybe TRBD1 (6 bases). The CDR3 runs to 13 residues. V shed 6 bases and J shed 5 bases, with 11 bases lying between them. Germline V gives CDR1 LNHDA, CDR2 SQIVND (reference sequence).

The genes are TRBV7-8 and TRBJ2-5; no clear D gene. From germline, CDR1 is SGHVS and CDR2 FQNEAQ. Trimming pared 3 bases from V and 4 bases from J, leaving 6 bases between. The CDR3 spans 12 residues. CDR3 coding DNA: TGTGCCAGCAGCTTTGGCAGAGAGACCCAGTACTTC. Its protein product is CASSFGRETQYF. Combining the CDR3 with reference TRBV7-8 and TRBJ2-5 gives the whole variable domain GAGVSQSPRYKVAKRGQDVALRCDPISGHVSLFWYQQALGQGPEFLTYFQNEAQLDKSGLPSDRFFAERPEGSVSTLKIQRTQQEDSAVYLCASSFGRETQYFGPGTRLLVL.

The chain employs TRBV7-2 and TRBJ2-1; 7 bases are shared with TRBD2. The CDR3 runs to 16 residues. The germline V gene has CDR1 SGHTA and CDR2 FQGNSA. V trimming: 1 base; J trimming: 5 bases; junction bases outside the gene matches: 8. CDR3: CASSLGWTRRDNEQFF. Here the CDR3 DNA reads TGTGCCAGCAGCTTAGGCTGGACTAGGCGGGACAATGAGCAGTTCTTC.

V and J are TRBV6-2 or TRBV6-3 and TRBJ1-1; weak D call: TRBD1 (5 bases). Germline CDR1 is MNHEY and CDR2 is SVGEGT. This CDR3 has 14 residues. V was trimmed by 6 bases and J by 4 bases, leaving 15 bases between them. The CDR3 sequence: CASSHTKGTTEAFF. CDR3 coding DNA: TGTGCCAGCAGCCACACGAAAGGGACCACTGAAGCTTTCTTT.

CDR3 in DNA: TGTGCCAGCAGCCAAGATCTTAGACCGGCCTACGAGCAGTACTTC. This sequence encodes CASSQDLRPAYEQYF. V and J are TRBV14 and TRBJ2-7; the D is unclear. From germline, CDR1 is SGHDN and CDR2 FVKESK. This CDR3 region has 15 residues. V lost 0 bases to trimming and J lost 2 bases, with 11 bases between them.

This sequence joins TRBV6-5 and TRBJ1-2; the match to TRBD1 covers 7 bases. Losses at the gene ends were 2 bases for V and 1 base for J; bases not matched to a gene: 4. This CDR3 has 15 residues. Germline CDR1 MNHEY, CDR2 SVGAGI. CDR3 bases: TGTGCCAGCAGTTACGACGGGACAGATAACTATGGCTACACCTTC. Translation gives CASSYDGTDNYGYTF.

The genes are TRBV28 and TRBJ1-5; 7 bases agree with TRBD1. Trimming took 5 bases from V and 5 from J; bases not matched to a gene: 6. The CDR3 extends over 14 amino acids. The germline V gene has CDR1 MDHEN and CDR2 SYDVKM. The DNA for the CDR3 is TGTGCCAGCAGTGGGAACAGGGGAGATCAGCCCCAGCATTTT. Its translation is CASSGNRGDQPQHF.

This clone was seen a single time. V gene TRBV6-5 combines with J gene TRBJ1-3, with D possibly TRBD1 on 5 matching bases. V was shortened by 9 bases and J by 0 bases, with 15 bases between the two germline ends. Germline V gene sequence: CDR1 MNHEY, CDR2 SVGAGI. The CDR3 has 15 residues. CDR3 sequence (DNA): TGTGCCAGTAATGGGGGGACGAGCTCTGGAAACACCATATATTTT. It codes for CASNGGTSSGNTIYF.

V gene TRBV5-5 combines with J gene TRBJ2-5, with 9 nucleotides matching TRBD1. Trimming cost V 4 bases and J 6 bases; bases outside gene matches: 19. The CDR3 covers 18 residues. Germline loops: CDR1 SGHKS, CDR2 YYEKEE (reference sequence). CDR3 coding DNA: TGTGCCAGCAGCCCCCAAGGGGGGACAGGGCATGGTGAAAAGACCCAGTACTTC. Protein product: CASSPQGGTGHGEKTQYF.

The chain links TRBV5-1 to TRBJ1-2; possible D gene TRBD1, 6 bases. The CDR3 has 14 amino acids. The ends were cut back, 4 bases at V and 6 bases at J, with 16 bases in the middle. CDR1 and CDR2 (germline): SGHRS, YFSETQ. The CDR3 is CASSALQGPDGYTF. The DNA for the CDR3 is TGCGCCAGCAGCGCATTACAGGGACCCGATGGCTACACCTTC.

The rearrangement joins TRBV9 to TRBJ1-2; D unclear. The CDR3 has 14 amino acids. With 4 bases removed from V and 4 bases from J, the gap between germline ends came to 14 bases. CDR1 is SGDLS, CDR2 YYNGEE, per germline. The CDR3 loop is CASSQQGLTYGYTF. The CDR3 region has the DNA TGTGCCAGCAGCCAGCAAGGCCTAACCTATGGCTACACCTTC.

The chain couples TRBV6-5 to TRBJ1-4, with TRBD1 matching 7 bases. The CDR3 covers 14 residues. V dropped 6 bases and J dropped 8; count of bases not matched to a gene: 9. Germline CDR1 is MNHEY and CDR2 is SVGAGI. The CDR3 DNA follows: TGTGCCAGCAGCCTCCGGGACAGTGCAGAAAAACTGTTTTTT. It is translated as CASSLRDSAEKLFF.

This CDR3 reads CASINAGITYEQYF. CDR3 coding DNA: TGTGCCAGCATAAATGCGGGCATAACCTACGAGCAGTACTTC. The V call is TRBV6-5, the J call TRBJ2-7; tentative D call: TRBD2 (5 bases). The V gene lost 7 bases and the J gene lost 2 bases, with 15 bases spanning the gap. The germline V gene encodes CDR1 MNHEY and CDR2 SVGAGI. The CDR3 covers 14 residues.

This chain uses TRBV30 with TRBJ2-3, with a weak D call TRBD1 (6 bases). V was trimmed by 3 bases and J by 8 bases, leaving 15 bases between them. This CDR3 has 13 residues. Germline-derived CDR1 and CDR2 are GTSNPN and SVGIG (reference sequence). DNA for the CDR3: TGTGCCTGGAGGGAAACAGGGATAAGTACGCAGTATTTT. Translation: CAWRETGISTQYF. Looking up the rest from reference TRBV30 and TRBJ2-3 gives the full variable domain: SQTIHQWPATLVQPVGSPLSLECTVEGTSNPNLYWYRQAAGRGLQLLFYSVGIGQISSEVPQNLSASRPQDRQFILSSKKLLLSDSGFYLCAWRETGISTQYFGPGTRLTVL.

This chain links TRBV18 with TRBJ2-1, with 13 positions matching TRBD2. V was pared by 3 bases and J by 2 bases, with 4 bases of the junction left unmatched. This CDR3 region has 17 residues. The germline CDR1 and CDR2 sequences are KGHSH and LQKENI. The CDR3, as DNA: TGTGCCAGCTCACCTCGACTAGCGGGGGGCACCTACAATGAGCAGTTCTTC. Protein sequence: CASSPRLAGGTYNEQFF.

The chain uses TRBV3-1 (or the pseudogene TRBV3-2) and TRBJ2-2; D may be TRBD1 or TRBD2 (5 bases each). Germline V lookup: CDR1 LGHDT, CDR2 YNNKEL (reference sequence). The length of the CDR3 is 18 residues. The germline V and J ends were trimmed by 1 base and 3 bases, with 18 bases remaining between them. The CDR3 reads CASSQGRYGTADTGELFF. CDR3 in DNA: TGTGCCAGCAGCCAAGGACGATACGGGACGGCCGACACCGGGGAGCTGTTTTTT.

The chain recombines TRBV30 with TRBJ1-2; D ambiguous. The CDR3 extends over 12 amino acids. V lost 0 bases and J lost 13, with 15 bases in between. Germline V gene data show CDR1 as GTSNPN and CDR2 as SVGIG (reference sequence). This CDR3 is CAWSVQLRMATF. The CDR3, as DNA: TGTGCCTGGAGTGTACAGTTAAGGATGGCCACCTTC.

Comments on this clone: The junction differs from germline at one of its ends, possibly a read error. This chain links TRBV25-1 with TRBJ2-5, with D hard to call. CDR1 is MGHDK and CDR2 is SYGVNS in the germline V gene. The CDR3 totals 11 residues. The CDR3 spells CASSQYETQYF. The CDR3 bases are TGTGCCAGCAGTCAATATGAGACCCAGTACTTC.

The CDR3 DNA reads TGCGCCAGCAGCAATAGACTAGCGGGACTGGGGGACAATGAGCAGTTCTTC. Translated, it gives CASSNRLAGLGDNEQFF. This rearrangement joins TRBV5-1 to TRBJ2-1; TRBD2 agrees at 11 bases. V gave up 4 bases and J gave up 5 bases; unmatched junction bases: 11. This CDR3 is 17 amino acids long. Germline CDR1 reads SGHRS; CDR2 reads YFSETQ.

The chain employs TRBV7-8 and TRBJ2-3, with 10 bases that match TRBD2. Germline V lookup: CDR1 SGHVS, CDR2 FQNEAQ. With V trimmed by 0 bases and J by 2 bases, 14 bases remained unmatched. This CDR3 has 20 amino acids. CDR3 coding DNA: TGTGCCAGCAGCTTAGCCCCGTCGCTAGCGGGGGCCCCTTACACAGATACGCAGTATTTT. Amino acids: CASSLAPSLAGAPYTDTQYF.

The table lists this clone with a few counts. This chain joins TRBV7-9 and TRBJ1-2; D possibly corresponds to TRBD1 (5 bases). Germline CDR1 and CDR2: SEHNR and FQNEAQ (reference sequence). Trimming removed 4 bases at V and 0 bases at J, with 9 bases between. The CDR3 contains 14 residues. CDR3 region: CASSYDSSNYGYTF. CDR3 sequence (DNA): TGTGCCAGCAGCTATGACAGTTCTAACTATGGCTACACCTTC. Complete variable domain (other parts from reference TRBV7-9 and TRBJ1-2): DTGVSQNPRHKITKRGQNVTFRCDPISEHNRLYWYRQTLGQGPEFLTYFQNEAQLEKSRLLSDRFSAERPKGSFSTLEIQRTEQGDSAMYLCASSYDSSNYGYTFGSGTRLTVV.

This chain connects TRBV20-1 to TRBJ1-2; D is uncertain. Per germline, CDR1 DFQATT and CDR2 SNEGSKA (reference sequence). This CDR3 has 11 residues. Trimming cost V 3 bases and J 4 bases, with 6 bases left between them. Here the CDR3 DNA reads TGCAGTGCTAGGGAGGGCTATGGCTACACCTTC. Translated, it gives CSAREGYGYTF.

The chain uses TRBV5-1 and TRBJ1-1; 9 positions agree with TRBD1. With V trimmed by 4 bases and J by 1 base, 5 bases remained unmatched. Germline V gives CDR1 SGHRS, CDR2 YFSETQ. The CDR3 spans 15 residues. The CDR3 is CASSGTGIRNTEAFF. In DNA form, the CDR3 reads TGCGCCAGCAGCGGGACAGGGATCAGGAACACTGAAGCTTTCTTT. The variable domain in full, completed from reference TRBV5-1 and TRBJ1-1, reads KAGVTQTPRYLIKTRGQQVTLSCSPISGHRSVSWYQQTPGQGLQFLFEYFSETQRNKGNFPGRFSGRQFSNSRSEMNVSTLELGDSALYLCASSGTGIRNTEAFFGQGTRLTVV.

A single count supports this clone. The V and J genes are TRBV7-8 and TRBJ2-2, with D hard to call. This CDR3 has 13 amino acids. Trimming removed 5 bases from V and 4 bases from J, with 8 bases in between. From germline, CDR1 is SGHVS and CDR2 FQNEAQ. CDR3 sequence reads: CASSLRLTGELFF. The CDR3 coding sequence is TGTGCCAGCAGCCTTCGGCTCACCGGGGAGCTGTTTTTT.